This T cell receptor (beta chain) was recovered during a study of TIL therapy for anti-PD-1-resistant metastatic lung cancer (dated by TCRdb to the early 2020s). Some background on the complete study: Tumors were harvested prior to any PD-1/PD-L1 blockade, after which nivolumab was administered to patients, and lymphodepletion, expanded TIL infusion and IL-2 were given to patients who progressed. A median non-synonymous tumor mutation burden of roughly 1.4 mutations per megabase was determined across the cohort by whole-exome sequencing. Among the enrolled patients, the median age was nearly 55 years (range 38-75), and the median tumor PD-L1 proportion score was roughly 6%. Most of the cohort had lung adenocarcinoma, including a handful of EGFR-mutant tumors and two ALK-rearranged tumors, and half of the patients were either current or former smokers. T cell receptor beta sequencing of tumor and peripheral blood served to follow clonotypes across the tumor, the expanded TIL product, and serial blood samples. What the study reported, not specific to this receptor: Because the cohort was highly selected, with more treatment-naive, never-smoker and oncogene-addicted patients than is typical, generalizability is limited. Clonotypes from the infused TIL partially replaced the baseline peripheral repertoire and then declined over months, and persistence showed no apparent association with response. The study protocol defined all tumor marker inferences as exploratory.

The CDR3 covers 13 residues, taking in both the cysteine and the phenylalanine. Just CDR3 DNA is preserved here, 39 bases in frame from base 1. From the germline V gene (reference sequence), CDR1 is SGHNT and CDR2 is YYREEE. The label giving this sample's time point can be read as: pre-treatment sample, taken before nivolumab and TIL therapy. Adults with stage 4 NSCLC were enrolled from October 2017 to early 2020 in a dual-center phase I trial. The samples were drawn from an open-label, single-arm phase I trial testing tumor-infiltrating lymphocyte therapy combined with nivolumab in advanced non-small cell lung cancer. Mononuclear cells from blood collected in EDTA tubes were isolated on a Ficoll gradient and snap-frozen as pellets, and DNA was then extracted using a Qiagen mini-prep kit. Note on this clone: The specificity of this receptor is unknown. Base qualities were left out, and no much larger clone turns up one base away.

TCR beta CDR3 regions were amplified from genomic DNA by bias-controlled multiplex PCR with the immunoSEQ v3 hsTCRB kit. TCR libraries were sequenced on an Illumina NextSeq 500 to approximately 2 million read pairs for survey level or roughly 4.5-6 million for deep level. The paper's processing steps were these. V, D and J genes were assigned, non-productive sequences were removed, and clonality was reported by immunoSEQ Analyzer software. Repertoires were compared by productive Simpson clonality and by the Morisita overlap index of productive TRB rearrangements between infused TIL and blood. Absolute clonotype counts in blood were estimated as lymphocyte count times CD3+ fraction times the clone's productive frequency. As stored in TCRdb, this immuneACCESS dataset retains in-frame rearrangements with V and J assigned. A fraction of the clones does not appear; measured against another copy, unresolved V genes explain less than half of the discrepancy, and the remainder lacks a known reason. V and J calls and clone size are given by that table; D and trimming were obtained from the DNA. In all, the sample holds 36,000 or so clones, and 73% of those were seen once. The ten top clones hold under 7% of the sample.

This TCR derives from a person aged 25-79 years with non-small cell lung cancer. Here the sequenced sample was blood, taken at baseline. The V and J segments used are TRBV5-4 and TRBJ2-5, with no reliable assignment of the D segment. Near its end, the DNA agrees better with TRBJ2-7, so the J call may be wrong. The CDR3 sequence is CASRPFSVDEQYF. At the DNA level, the sequence is TGTGCCAGCAGGCCCTTCAGCGTTGACGAGCAGTACTTC.